A single sample gave rise to the 12 T cell receptor beta chains below, sequenced in a study of OX40 agonist ivuxolimab in advanced cancers. Generated by immunoSEQ multiplex PCR, the TCRdb table keeps only in-frame clones and is missing some. Here the sample spans tens of thousands of clones, around 92% being singletons. The starting material was CD4+ or CD8+ T cells sorted from blood, obtained in a trial of the OX40 agonist ivuxolimab. The receptors stem from an adult with an advanced solid tumor such as melanoma, head and neck, liver or kidney cancer.

J is TRBJ2-1 and V is TRBV4-3; TRBD1 is a possible D gene (5 bases). Trimming removed 0 bases at V and 4 bases at J, with 13 bases between. This CDR3 is built from 16 residues. The germline V gene encodes CDR1 LGHNA and CDR2 YSLEER. The DNA of the CDR3 is TGCGCCAGCAGCCAAGAGAGGACGCAGGGATACAATGAGCAGTTCTTC. As protein: CASSQERTQGYNEQFF.

The chain is built from TRBV19 and TRBJ1-1; TRBD1 might be the D (5 bases). The V and J ends lost 1 base and 7 bases respectively, with 10 bases between them. Germline CDR1 LNHDA, CDR2 SQIVND (reference sequence). The CDR3 is 13 amino acids. The CDR3 is CASSIAGTHEAFF. The CDR3 DNA is TGTGCCAGTAGTATAGCAGGGACGCATGAAGCTTTCTTT.

The J gene is TRBJ1-4, the V gene TRBV5-6; 8 bases line up with TRBD1. Germline loops: CDR1 SGHDT, CDR2 YYEEEE. V was pared by 3 bases and J by 11 bases, with 12 bases of the junction left unmatched. The CDR3 runs to 15 residues. The CDR3 coding sequence is TGTGCCAGCAGCTGGGGGCCACAGGGGGAAGGGAAACTGTTTTTT. It encodes CASSWGPQGEGKLFF. Looking up the rest from reference TRBV5-6 and TRBJ1-4 gives the full variable domain: DAGVTQSPTHLIKTRGQQVTLRCSPKSGHDTVSWYQQALGQGPQFIFQYYEEEERQRGNFPDRFSGHQFPNYSSELNVNALLLGDSALYLCASSWGPQGEGKLFFGSGTQLSVL.

The chain employs TRBV27 and TRBJ2-1, with D possibly TRBD2 on 6 matching bases. Trimming removed 5 bases at V and 3 bases at J, with 17 bases between. This CDR3 has 16 residues. The germline CDR1 and CDR2 sequences are MNHEY and SMNVEV (reference sequence). The chain's CDR3 is CASSPPAGLGYNEQFF. For the CDR3, the DNA is TGTGCCAGCAGTCCCCCTGCGGGGCTAGGCTACAATGAGCAGTTCTTC.

This clone was seen once. V and J are TRBV7-6 and TRBJ2-7; no reliable D call. This CDR3 region has 14 residues. V lost 0 bases, J lost 3 bases, and 9 bases lay in between. Germline V lookup: CDR1 SGHVS, CDR2 FNYEAQ. The CDR3 sequence is CASSLALRSYEQYF. The CDR3 DNA is TGTGCCAGCAGCTTAGCGCTAAGGAGCTACGAGCAGTACTTC.

The chain has TRBV7-9 and TRBJ1-1, with D unclear. V shed 5 bases and J shed 1 base, with 17 bases lying between them. The length of the CDR3 is 16 residues. Germline assignment: CDR1 SEHNR and CDR2 FQNEAQ (reference sequence). CDR3 sequence (DNA): TGTGCCAGCAGCCTTCCCCAAACGGGTGCGAACACTGAAGCTTTCTTT. Translating gives CASSLPQTGANTEAFF.

This clone is a singleton in its sample. The chain joins TRBV19 to TRBJ2-3; the D gene is possibly TRBD2 (6 bases). This CDR3 spans 13 amino acids. Germline V lookup: CDR1 LNHDA, CDR2 SQIVND (reference sequence). V dropped 2 bases and J dropped 9 bases, with 12 bases sitting between them. CDR3 residues: CASSIRGTPTQYF. CDR3 in DNA: TGTGCCAGTAGTATACGGGGGACTCCCACGCAGTATTTT.

In its sample, this clone ranks as medium-sized. J is TRBJ2-2 and V is TRBV7-9; D possibly corresponds to TRBD2 (5 bases). Germline CDR1 reads SEHNR; CDR2 reads FQNEAQ (reference sequence). The CDR3 has 16 residues. V was trimmed by 6 bases and J by 1 base, leaving 15 bases between them. In DNA, the CDR3 is TGTGCCAGCAGAGAGCCCGGGGTACGGAACACCGGGGAGCTGTTTTTT. This gives the protein CASREPGVRNTGELFF.

The chain employs TRBV13 and TRBJ2-7; 7 bases map to TRBD1. The V gene end was trimmed by 5 bases and the J gene end by 2 bases; junction bases not matched to a gene: 6. Germline V gene lookup returns CDR1 PRHDT and CDR2 FYEKMQ (reference sequence). This CDR3 has 14 residues. The CDR3 nucleotides read TGTGCCAGCAGCCCCCCCGGACAGGCCTACGAGCAGTACTTC. The encoded protein is CASSPPGQAYEQYF.

This chain joins TRBV15 and TRBJ2-1, with TRBD2 matching 11 bases. Trimming at V came to 1 base and at J to 3 bases, leaving 2 bases not matched to a gene. Germline assignment: CDR1 LNHNV and CDR2 YYDKDF (reference sequence). The CDR3 covers 16 residues. The chain's CDR3 is CATSRGLAGGYNEQFF. The CDR3, as DNA: TGTGCCACCAGCAGAGGGCTAGCGGGAGGCTACAATGAGCAGTTCTTC.

V usage is TRBV7-6 and J usage is TRBJ2-6; D possibly corresponds to TRBD2 (6 bases). Germline CDR1 reads SGHVS; CDR2 reads FNYEAQ. Trimming removed 7 bases at V and 0 bases at J, with 22 bases between. This CDR3 has 19 residues. CDR3 sequence: CASNPEGHSTFSGANVLTF. Here the CDR3 DNA reads TGTGCCAGCAACCCGGAGGGCCACAGCACCTTCTCTGGGGCCAACGTCCTGACTTTC.

The CDR3 bases are TGTGCCAGCAGCTTGGCCGAAGGCGGCACTGAAGCTTTCTTT. Protein sequence: CASSLAEGGTEAFF. The chain is built from TRBV5-6 and TRBJ1-1; D is uncertain. The V gene lost 0 bases and the J gene lost 4 bases, with 10 bases spanning the gap. The CDR3 loop spans 14 amino acids. Germline values: CDR1 SGHDT, CDR2 YYEEEE.